Below are 10 T cell receptor beta chains sequenced from a single sample in a study of blood T cells in healthy people across ages. With a J-beta primer mix and a sample-barcoded 5' primer, a second PCR ran about 7 to 11 cycles. MiXCR, applied by TCRdb to the 5' RACE reads, yields one record per CDR3 protein. The sample holds about 900,000 distinct CDR3 sequences, approximately 67% seen once. The sequenced sample was blood. These TCRs come from a man between 25 and 39 years old in good health.

The genes are TRBV6-9 and TRBJ2-1; TRBD2 agrees at 8 bases. This CDR3 spans 20 amino acids. Trimming removed 5 bases from V and 0 bases from J; junction bases left unmatched: 18. Germline assignment: CDR1 MNHGY and CDR2 SVAAGI. The CDR3 nucleotides read TGTGCCAGCAGTCCAAGACTAGCGAGGGGCATACTGAGCTCCTACAATGAGCAGTTCTTC. This codes for CASSPRLARGILSSYNEQFF.

This chain connects TRBV24-1 to TRBJ2-1, with 9 bases identical to TRBD2. This CDR3 spans 18 amino acids. Germline V gene sequence: CDR1 KGHDR, CDR2 SFDVKD. V dropped 4 bases and J dropped 1; count of bases not matched to a gene: 10. The CDR3 coding sequence is TGTGCCACCAGTGACGGGGCGGGGGGGCGGTGGTCCTACAATGAGCAGTTCTTC. Its translation: CATSDGAGGRWSYNEQFF.

Only a few counts were recorded for this clonotype. The J gene is TRBJ2-5, the V gene TRBV5-5, with 7 bases identical to TRBD2. The germline V gene encodes CDR1 SGHKS and CDR2 YYEKEE (reference sequence). This CDR3 is 14 amino acids long. Trimming cost V 2 bases and J 4 bases; bases outside gene matches: 5. The CDR3 spells CASSFLADLETQYF. The DNA of the CDR3 is TGTGCCAGCAGCTTCCTAGCGGACCTAGAGACCCAGTACTTC.

The V gene is TRBV6-5, the J gene TRBJ1-1; D might be TRBD1 (5 bases). Per the germline V gene, CDR1 is MNHEY and CDR2 is SVGAGI. The CDR3 spans 14 residues. The V and J ends lost 6 bases and 5 bases respectively, with 16 bases between them. Here the CDR3 DNA reads TGTGCCAGCAGCCCTAATTCCGGGGGTACTGAAGCTTTCTTT. Its protein product is CASSPNSGGTEAFF.

The V gene is TRBV7-2, the J gene TRBJ2-4; 8 nucleotides align to TRBD2. After removal of 1 base from V and 0 bases from J, the junction contained 11 bases not matched to a gene. This CDR3 comprises 19 residues. Germline CDR1 and CDR2: SGHTA and FQGNSA. CDR3 in amino acids: CASSLGYRGGTLAKNIQYF. The DNA of the CDR3 is TGTGCCAGCAGCTTAGGGTACCGCGGGGGGACCCTAGCCAAAAACATTCAGTACTTC.

The rearrangement joins TRBV4-3 to TRBJ1-1, with D uncertain. The V end was cut by 4 bases, the J end by 4 bases, with 13 bases between. Germline loops: CDR1 LGHNA, CDR2 YSLEER. This CDR3 region has 14 residues. The DNA of the CDR3 is TGCGCCAGCAGCCTCGGACTGGGATTCACTGAAGCTTTCTTT. Translation: CASSLGLGFTEAFF.

The chain recombines TRBV11-1 with TRBJ1-1; perhaps TRBD1 as D (5 bases). V was trimmed by 4 bases and J by 6 bases, leaving 18 bases between them. Germline V gene sequence: CDR1 SGHAT, CDR2 FQDESV (reference sequence). There are 15 residues in the CDR3. The CDR3 region has the DNA TGTGCCAGCAGCTCGATTCTCAGGGTAGAGGCTGAAGCTTTCTTT. Translation: CASSSILRVEAEAFF.

This chain uses TRBV20-1 with TRBJ2-7, with D maybe TRBD2 (5 bases). The V and J ends lost 5 bases and 3 bases respectively, with 17 bases between them. Germline V gene sequence: CDR1 DFQATT, CDR2 SNEGSKA (reference sequence). CDR3 length: 14 amino acids. DNA for the CDR3: TGCAGTGCTCAGATGCCAGCGGAGAACTACGAGCAGTACTTC. Its translation: CSAQMPAENYEQYF.

The rearrangement joins TRBV10-3 to TRBJ2-3; possibly TRBD1 or TRBD2 for D (5 bases each). The germline CDR1 and CDR2 sequences are ENHRY and SYGVKD. This CDR3 spans 14 amino acids. Trimming took off 4 bases at V and 0 bases at J, with 8 bases between the two ends. The chain's CDR3 is CAISGGSSTDTQYF. The CDR3 DNA reads as TGTGCCATCAGTGGGGGGTCTAGCACAGATACGCAGTATTTT.

The rearrangement links TRBV5-4 to TRBJ2-5, with 8 bases aligning to TRBD2. Germline V lookup: CDR1 SGHNT, CDR2 YYREEE (reference sequence). With 6 bases clipped from V and 4 bases from J, the junction kept 2 bases outside the gene matches. This CDR3 region has 12 residues. Written as DNA, the CDR3 is TGTGCCAGCAAGCGGGGGTCAGAGACCCAGTACTTC. It is translated as CASKRGSETQYF. The full variable domain, with the rest looked up from reference TRBV5-4 and TRBJ2-5, is ETGVTQSPTHLIKTRGQQVTLRCSSQSGHNTVSWYQQALGQGPQFIFQYYREEENGRGNFPPRFSGLQFPNYSSELNVNALELDDSALYLCASKRGSETQYFGPGTRLLVL.